Below, 20 T cell receptor beta chains from the same sample are listed, as sequenced in a study of cytomegalovirus exposure and HLA in healthy donors. PCR involved 60 Vbeta and 13 Jbeta primers. The assay was immunoSEQ multiplex PCR, and TCRdb's table has in-frame clones only and misses some. The repertoire consists of roughly 180,000 clones, with about 83% occurring once and the leading ten covering 4.8%. Sequencing was performed on PBMCs. These receptor sequences come from a girl between 5 and 17 years old in good health and CMV-seropositive.

On this clone: Additional DNA sequences in this sample encode the identical CDR3. The gene calls are TRBV9 and TRBJ1-3; no definite D call. Germline-derived CDR1 and CDR2 are SGDLS and YYNGEE. The CDR3 covers 15 residues. V was clipped by 0 bases and J by 0 bases, with 7 bases between them. The CDR3: CASSVGAGSGNTIYF. CDR3 DNA sequence: TGTGCCAGCAGCGTAGGGGCAGGCTCTGGAAACACCATATATTTT.

This sequence joins TRBV5-1 and TRBJ1-4; perhaps TRBD1 as D (5 bases). Germline assignment: CDR1 SGHRS and CDR2 YFSETQ. The CDR3 spans 15 residues. The V end lost 2 bases, the J end lost 0 bases, and 8 bases lay between the germline ends. CDR3 loop: CASSFQGATNEKLFF. The DNA of the CDR3 is TGCGCCAGCAGCTTCCAGGGTGCAACTAATGAAAAACTGTTTTTT. Drawing the rest from reference TRBV5-1 and TRBJ1-4, the complete variable domain is KAGVTQTPRYLIKTRGQQVTLSCSPISGHRSVSWYQQTPGQGLQFLFEYFSETQRNKGNFPGRFSGRQFSNSRSEMNVSTLELGDSALYLCASSFQGATNEKLFFGSGTQLSVL.

This clone was seen a few times. The CDR3 sequence: CASSYSGTSYNEQFF. The CDR3 nucleotides are TGTGCCAGCAGTTACTCGGGGACATCCTACAATGAGCAGTTCTTC. This chain links TRBV6-5 with TRBJ2-1, with a weak D call TRBD1 (6 bases). CDR1 MNHEY and CDR2 SVGAGI come from the germline V gene. Trimming shortened V by 0 bases and J by 1 base, and 7 bases separated the two germline ends. The CDR3 length is 15 residues.

The rearrangement joins TRBV30 to TRBJ1-6; 8 positions agree with TRBD1. CDR1 and CDR2 from the germline V gene are GTSNPN and SVGIG (reference sequence). CDR3 length equals 15 residues. V lost 2 bases and J lost 8; bases outside the gene matches: 8. CDR3 loop: CAWSSDRGWYSPLHF. The DNA of the CDR3 is TGTGCCTGGAGTTCCGACAGGGGCTGGTATTCACCCCTCCACTTT.

This chain connects TRBV6-6 to TRBJ2-7, with D possibly being TRBD1 (6 bases). V shed 4 bases and J shed 0 bases, with 10 bases lying between them. This CDR3 has 14 residues. Looked up from germline, CDR1 is MNHNY and CDR2 is SVGAGI (reference sequence). The CDR3 sequence is CASSSDRHSYEQYF. CDR3 nucleotides: TGTGCCAGCAGTTCAGACAGGCACTCCTACGAGCAGTACTTC.

The V call is TRBV2, the J call TRBJ2-1; 9 bases match TRBD1. Germline V gene sequence: CDR1 SNHLY, CDR2 FYNNEI. The length of the CDR3 is 15 residues. Losses at the gene ends were 5 bases for V and 6 bases for J; bases not matched to a gene: 8. The CDR3 spells CASSTGQGVFNEQFF. CDR3 DNA: TGTGCCAGCAGTACGGGACAGGGTGTTTTCAATGAGCAGTTCTTC.

This clone was observed a single time. The V gene is TRBV9, the J gene TRBJ2-7; weak D call: TRBD2 (5 bases). The CDR3 is made up of 15 amino acids. Trimming stripped 2 bases from V and 3 bases from J, with 15 bases between. Germline lookup yields CDR1 SGDLS and CDR2 YYNGEE. The CDR3 nucleotides are TGTGCCAGCAGCGTCGAGGGCCTCGGAGGCTACGAGCAGTACTTC. It codes for CASSVEGLGGYEQYF.

Here the CDR3 DNA reads TGTGCCAGCAGCAGTCGTAGCTTTCCCGAAAAACTGTTTTTT. Its translation is CASSSRSFPEKLFF. This chain connects TRBV7-9 to TRBJ1-4; D is uncertain. Germline values: CDR1 SEHNR, CDR2 FQNEAQ (reference sequence). Between the trimmed V and J ends, which lost 5 bases and 8 bases, there was a span of 15 bases. The CDR3 totals 14 residues.

This chain joins TRBV7-8 and TRBJ2-7; no reliable D call. The V end was cut by 1 base, the J end by 3 bases, with 4 bases between. The CDR3 length is 12 residues. The germline gives CDR1 SGHVS, CDR2 FQNEAQ. As DNA, the CDR3 is TGTGCCAGCAGCTTAGGCAGCTACGAGCAGTACTTC. Translated: CASSLGSYEQYF.

The chain recombines TRBV18 with TRBJ1-2; 10 bases fit TRBD1. Germline V CDR1 and CDR2: KGHSH, LQKENI. J gave up 8 bases and V 2 bases, and 2 bases lay outside the gene matches. This CDR3 has 13 residues. This CDR3 is CASSPTTGGGYTF. The CDR3 coding sequence is TGTGCCAGCTCACCAACGACAGGGGGCGGCTACACCTTC.

J is TRBJ1-3 and V is TRBV29-1, with 9 bases lining up with TRBD1. The germline V gene encodes CDR1 SQVTM and CDR2 ANQGSEA. With 6 bases clipped from V and 4 bases from J, the junction kept 7 bases outside the gene matches. CDR3 length equals 14 residues. The CDR3 bases are TGCAGCGTCCTAGGGACAGGGATGGGAAACACCATATATTTT. Amino acid sequence: CSVLGTGMGNTIYF.

The chain employs TRBV27 and TRBJ1-5, with 7 bases identical to TRBD1. CDR1 and CDR2 from the germline V gene are MNHEY and SMNVEV (reference sequence). This CDR3 region has 15 residues. J lost 9 bases, V lost 5 bases, and 13 bases had no gene match. Written as DNA, the CDR3 is TGTGCCAGCAGTATAGACCGGGACAGTTTACGGCCCCAGCATTTT. Translated: CASSIDRDSLRPQHF.

The V call is TRBV9, the J call TRBJ2-1; possible D gene TRBD2, 6 bases. Trimming shortened V by 1 base and J by 0 bases, and 8 bases separated the two germline ends. The CDR3 length is 15 residues. The V gene's germline CDR1 is SGDLS and CDR2 YYNGEE. The CDR3 DNA reads as TGTGCCAGCAGCGTAACCGGGAGCTCCTACAATGAGCAGTTCTTC. Amino acid sequence: CASSVTGSSYNEQFF.

This chain uses TRBV11-1 with TRBJ1-2; 11 bases fit TRBD1. Losses at the gene ends were 2 bases for V and 3 bases for J; bases not matched to a gene: 5. Germline CDR1 is SGHAT and CDR2 is FQDESV (reference sequence). This CDR3 is built from 16 residues. The CDR3 bases are TGTGCCAGCAGCTTATCCCGGACAGGGGGCGACTATGGCTACACCTTC. Encoded protein: CASSLSRTGGDYGYTF.

This clone was seen just once. The chain has TRBV5-1 and TRBJ2-7; 7 bases align to TRBD2. The CDR3 loop spans 14 amino acids. In germline, CDR1 is SGHRS, CDR2 YFSETQ. V trimming: 6 bases; J trimming: 0 bases; junction bases outside the gene matches: 6. DNA for the CDR3: TGCGCCAGCACCCCCGGGAGGAGCTCCTACGAGCAGTACTTC. Translated: CASTPGRSSYEQYF.

The chain combines TRBV11-1 with TRBJ2-1; 15 bases are a match to TRBD2. The junction had 7 bases not matched to a gene; V was cut back by 0 bases and J by 7 bases. Germline V lookup: CDR1 SGHAT, CDR2 FQDESV (reference sequence). This CDR3 has 18 residues. The CDR3 region is CASSLAGLAGGRGNEQFF. The CDR3 DNA reads TGTGCCAGCAGCTTAGCCGGACTAGCGGGGGGGCGGGGGAATGAGCAGTTCTTC.

The chain recombines TRBV20-1 with TRBJ1-2; tentatively, D is TRBD1 (6 bases). Germline CDR1 is DFQATT and CDR2 is SNEGSKA (reference sequence). V was pared by 4 bases and J by 7 bases, with 10 bases between. This CDR3 contains 11 residues. The CDR3 DNA reads as TGCAGTGCTACAGGGGACGGTGGCTACACCTTC. Amino acid sequence: CSATGDGGYTF.

The CDR3 DNA reads as TGTGCCAGCAGTTATGGGGCTCTCAACAACTATGGCTACACCTTC. Translating gives CASSYGALNNYGYTF. The genes are TRBV6-5 and TRBJ1-2, with D tentatively TRBD1 (5 bases). V was shortened by 3 bases and J by 2 bases, with 13 bases between the two germline ends. From germline, CDR1 is MNHEY and CDR2 SVGAGI. CDR3 length: 15 amino acids.

The V call is TRBV13, the J call TRBJ2-7; D possibly corresponds to TRBD1 (5 bases). This CDR3 region has 15 residues. CDR1 and CDR2 (germline): PRHDT, FYEKMQ (reference sequence). V was cut by 5 bases and J by 4 bases, with 18 bases left in between. The CDR3 coding sequence is TGTGCCAGCAGCCCGAACAGTCCCACAGGTTACGAGCAGTACTTC. Its protein product is CASSPNSPTGYEQYF.

V is TRBV15 and J is TRBJ1-1, with D unresolved. This CDR3 has 16 residues. V was pared by 1 base and J by 2 bases, with 14 bases between. CDR1 is LNHNV and CDR2 is YYDKDF in the germline V gene (reference sequence). CDR3 in DNA: TGTGCCACCAGCAGAGTCCTGGGCCCCGAAAACACTGAAGCTTTCTTT. Its translation: CATSRVLGPENTEAFF.